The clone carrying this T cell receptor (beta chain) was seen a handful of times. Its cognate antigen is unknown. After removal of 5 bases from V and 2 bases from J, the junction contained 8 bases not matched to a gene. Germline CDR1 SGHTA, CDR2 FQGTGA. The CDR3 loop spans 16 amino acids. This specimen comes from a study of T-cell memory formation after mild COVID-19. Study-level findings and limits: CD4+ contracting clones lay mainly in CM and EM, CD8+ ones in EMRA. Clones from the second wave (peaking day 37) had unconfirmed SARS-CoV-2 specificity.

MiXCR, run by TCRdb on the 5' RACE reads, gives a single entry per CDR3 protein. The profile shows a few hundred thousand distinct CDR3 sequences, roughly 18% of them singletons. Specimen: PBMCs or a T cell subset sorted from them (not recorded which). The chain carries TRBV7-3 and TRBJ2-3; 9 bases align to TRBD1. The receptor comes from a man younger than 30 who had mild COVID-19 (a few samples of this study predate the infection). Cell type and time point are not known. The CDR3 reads CASSHGGQGITDTQYF. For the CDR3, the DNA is TGTGCCAGCAGCCACGGAGGACAGGGGATCACAGATACGCAGTATTTT.